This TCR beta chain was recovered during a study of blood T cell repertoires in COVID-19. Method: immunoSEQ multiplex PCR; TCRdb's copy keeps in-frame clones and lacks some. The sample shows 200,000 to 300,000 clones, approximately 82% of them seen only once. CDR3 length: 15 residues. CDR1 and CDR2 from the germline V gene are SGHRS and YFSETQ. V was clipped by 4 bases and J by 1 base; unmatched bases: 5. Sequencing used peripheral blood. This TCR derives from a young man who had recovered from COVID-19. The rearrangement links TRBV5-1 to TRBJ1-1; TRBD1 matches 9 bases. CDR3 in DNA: TGCGCCAGCAGCGGGACAGGGCTGGAGAACACTGAAGCTTTCTTT. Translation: CASSGTGLENTEAFF.